The entry that follows covers one T cell receptor (beta chain) sequence. Its cognate antigen is unknown. CDR1 is MGHRA and CDR2 is YSYEKL in the germline V gene. Germline trimming cut 4 bases from V and 7 bases from J; bases unmatched to any gene: 9. The CDR3 is 14 residues long. Each donor supplied approximately 10 milliliters of peripheral blood. Total RNA extraction produced at least 5 micrograms (per sample) for the study. This entry belongs to a study of blood T cells in healthy people across ages. General study findings and limits: The study found more naive CD4+ cells and higher diversity in long-lived than aged donors.

Through a sample-barcoded 5' primer and a J-beta primer mix, a second PCR was run for roughly 7 to 11 cycles. TCRdb re-called the 5' RACE reads through MiXCR, storing one row per CDR3 protein. The table lists around 1,600,000 distinct CDR3 sequences, roughly two fifths of them singletons. The source of this sequence is a woman aged 18-35 years in good health. This chain connects TRBV4-1 to TRBJ2-7, with TRBD1 identical over 8 bases. Source material: blood. DNA for the CDR3: TGCGCCAGCAGCCGGGACAGGTCTACGGGGGAGCAGTACTTC. This sequence encodes CASSRDRSTGEQYF.